The sequence of this T cell receptor beta chain was determined in a study of vaccination and CD4 T cells after COVID-19. Cultured CD4+ T cells had their DNA profiled by the Oncomine TCR Beta short-read assay. TCRdb analysed the PCR reads with MiXCR anew, one entry per CDR3 protein. The data hold some 4,000 distinct CDR3 sequences, with roughly 20% observed a single time. Study results and limitations: Spike mono-reactivity was found in 304 of 307 vaccine-specific clones from convalescent patients.

Treatment meaning: approximately nine-day PBMC culture with coronavirus spike peptide pools or control peptides (ViraFEST assay). As concerns this clonotype: What it binds is not known.

The origin of this receptor is a human donor who had recovered from COVID-19. Sample: CD4+ T cells from blood, cultured in vitro.

Here the CDR3 DNA reads TGTGCCAGCAGTTACTCGTGGGGATCCAATCAGCCCCAGCATTTT. Translating it yields CASSYSWGSNQPQHF. This chain links TRBV6-5 with TRBJ1-5, with D hard to call. Germline V CDR1 and CDR2: MNHEY, SVGAGI. This CDR3 is 15 amino acids long. V was clipped by 0 bases and J by 3 bases, with 9 bases between them.